The 26 T cell receptor beta chains presented below share a single source sample, sequenced in a study of T cell responses to AZD1222 COVID-19 vaccine. Repertoires were generated with immunoSEQ multiplex PCR, while TCRdb's copy carries only in-frame clones and drops some. This repertoire shows roughly 120,000 clones, 80% to 90% found once; its top ten account for around 1.2%. The starting material was peripheral blood, obtained on day 0 of AZD1222 vaccination. These receptors were obtained from an adult in good health.

The CDR3 spells CASSFARQETQYF. In DNA, the CDR3 is TGTGCCAGCAGCTTCGCACGGCAAGAGACCCAGTACTTC. The chain joins TRBV5-4 to TRBJ2-5, with D uncertain. This CDR3 spans 13 amino acids. The germline V and J ends were trimmed by 2 bases and 2 bases, with 7 bases remaining between them. Germline assignment: CDR1 SGHNT and CDR2 YYREEE (reference sequence).

The chain has TRBV27 and TRBJ1-1; D unresolved. The length of the CDR3 is 13 residues. With 6 bases removed from V and 4 bases from J, the gap between germline ends came to 12 bases. CDR1 and CDR2 from the germline V gene are MNHEY and SMNVEV (reference sequence). The CDR3 is CASRQGPTTEAFF. The CDR3 DNA is TGTGCCAGCAGACAAGGGCCTACCACTGAAGCTTTCTTT.

The gene calls are TRBV9 and TRBJ1-2, with 11 bases identical to TRBD1. After removal of 5 bases from V and 3 bases from J, the junction contained 6 bases not matched to a gene. Germline loops: CDR1 SGDLS, CDR2 YYNGEE. This CDR3 is 15 amino acids long. CDR3 region: CASSTGTGGYYGYTF. Written as DNA, the CDR3 is TGTGCCAGCAGTACCGGGACAGGGGGTTACTATGGCTACACCTTC.

This clone was detected once. The genes are TRBV2 and TRBJ2-7, with TRBD2 identical over 8 bases. CDR1 SNHLY and CDR2 FYNNEI come from the germline V gene. J lost 6 bases, V lost 6 bases, and 4 bases had no gene match. The CDR3 runs to 12 residues. The CDR3 reads CASRLSGAEQYF. DNA of the CDR3: TGTGCCAGCAGGCTTAGCGGGGCCGAGCAGTACTTC.

As to this clone: The junction differs from germline at one of its ends, possibly a read error. J is TRBJ1-3 and V is TRBV7-9, with D uncertain. This CDR3 has 8 residues. From germline, CDR1 is SEHNR and CDR2 FQNEAQ (reference sequence). DNA for the CDR3: TGTGCCAGCAGCCCTCGGGTGTTT. Translating it yields CASSPRVF.

This CDR3 reads CASRDREPLETQYF. The CDR3 coding sequence is TGTGCCAGCAGAGACAGAGAACCTCTCGAGACCCAGTACTTC. This chain joins TRBV2 and TRBJ2-5, with a tentative D call TRBD1 (5 bases). Trimming removed 6 bases at V and 5 bases at J, with 16 bases between. The CDR3 length is 14 residues. Germline CDR1 SNHLY, CDR2 FYNNEI.

The rearrangement uses TRBV15 and TRBJ2-5, with D possibly being TRBD1 or TRBD2 (5 bases each). Germline lookup yields CDR1 LNHNV and CDR2 YYDKDF (reference sequence). V was clipped by 5 bases and J by 5 bases, with 24 bases between them. This CDR3 has 17 amino acids. The CDR3 reads CATSPFGGPGPGETQYF. CDR3 DNA: TGTGCCACCAGCCCCTTTGGGGGTCCGGGCCCGGGGGAGACCCAGTACTTC.

The chain recombines TRBV10-1 with TRBJ1-1; 9 nucleotides agree with TRBD1. CDR3 length: 15 residues. The germline gives CDR1 WNHNN, CDR2 SYGVQD (reference sequence). V lost 6 bases, J lost 0 bases, and 5 bases stayed unmatched. CDR3 DNA: TGCGCCAGCAGGACCGGACAGGGGTTGAACACTGAAGCTTTCTTT. Translation gives CASRTGQGLNTEAFF.

The rearrangement links TRBV2 to TRBJ1-5; TRBD1 is a possible D gene (5 bases). V gave up 6 bases and J gave up 9 bases, with 12 bases separating them. Germline loops: CDR1 SNHLY, CDR2 FYNNEI. This CDR3 is 12 amino acids long. CDR3: CASRGRAWPQHF. Here the CDR3 DNA reads TGTGCCAGCAGGGGACGGGCATGGCCCCAGCATTTT.

V usage is TRBV11-2 and J usage is TRBJ2-7; D remains ambiguous. V was pared by 2 bases and J by 2 bases, with 7 bases between. The germline V gene encodes CDR1 SGHAT and CDR2 FQNNGV. The CDR3 has 13 amino acids. CDR3 bases: TGTGCCAGCAGCTTAAGGTACACCTACGAGCAGTACTTC. It specifies CASSLRYTYEQYF. Drawing the rest from reference TRBV11-2 and TRBJ2-7, the complete variable domain is EAGVAQSPRYKIIEKRQSVAFWCNPISGHATLYWYQQILGQGPKLLIQFQNNGVVDDSQLPKDRFSAERLKGVDSTLKIQPAKLEDSAVYLCASSLRYTYEQYFGPGTRLTVT.

The chain combines TRBV5-1 with TRBJ2-2, with 7 bases lining up with TRBD2. The V segment lost 3 bases and the J segment 9 bases; nucleotides outside the gene matches: 5. This CDR3 comprises 13 residues. The V gene's germline CDR1 is SGHRS and CDR2 YFSETQ. This CDR3 is CASSSPGGRELFF. CDR3 sequence (DNA): TGCGCCAGCAGCTCCCCGGGGGGACGGGAGCTGTTTTTT.

The chain employs TRBV7-9 and TRBJ2-7, with a weak D call TRBD1 (6 bases). Per germline, CDR1 SEHNR and CDR2 FQNEAQ (reference sequence). The CDR3 sequence is 15 residues long. Trimming stripped 1 base from V and 1 base from J, with 11 bases between. CDR3 in amino acids: CASSLGDTASYEQYF. The CDR3 DNA follows: TGTGCCAGCAGCTTAGGGGACACCGCTTCCTACGAGCAGTACTTC. Supplemented by reference TRBV7-9 and TRBJ2-7, the full variable domain reads DTGVSQNPRHKITKRGQNVTFRCDPISEHNRLYWYRQTLGQGPEFLTYFQNEAQLEKSRLLSDRFSAERPKGSFSTLEIQRTEQGDSAMYLCASSLGDTASYEQYFGPGTRLTVT.

The rearrangement links TRBV4-1 to TRBJ2-6; either TRBD1 or TRBD2 may fit D (5 bases each). V lost 2 bases and J lost 4, with 9 bases in between. There are 15 residues in the CDR3. CDR1 and CDR2 from the germline V gene are MGHRA and YSYEKL. The CDR3 is CASSQSGAGANVLTF. Here the CDR3 DNA reads TGCGCCAGCAGCCAATCCGGGGCCGGGGCCAACGTCCTGACTTTC.

The chain links TRBV10-3 to TRBJ2-7, with 9 bases that match TRBD1. The CDR3 has 15 residues. The trim removed 6 bases at V and 1 base at J, leaving 7 bases unmatched. Per germline, CDR1 ENHRY and CDR2 SYGVKD. The CDR3 DNA follows: TGTGCCATCAGGACCGGGACAGGGAAATCCTACGAGCAGTACTTC. Translating gives CAIRTGTGKSYEQYF.

The chain links TRBV4-1 to TRBJ1-2, with TRBD1 as a possible D gene (6 bases). Trimming pared 4 bases from V and 1 base from J, leaving 16 bases between. Germline values: CDR1 MGHRA, CDR2 YSYEKL. There are 16 residues in the CDR3. This CDR3 is CASSPSQGPDNYGYTF. The DNA of the CDR3 is TGCGCCAGCAGCCCGTCACAGGGTCCGGATAACTATGGCTACACCTTC.

This clone was counted a few times. V is TRBV12-3 or TRBV12-4 and J is TRBJ1-1; D gene uncertain. The CDR3 is 12 residues long. Trimming pared 3 bases from V and 1 base from J, leaving 3 bases between. DNA of the CDR3: TGTGCCAGCAGTTTTGGGAACACTGAAGCTTTCTTT. Protein: CASSFGNTEAFF.

This sequence joins TRBV2 and TRBJ2-7, with D possibly TRBD2 on 5 matching bases. Per germline, CDR1 SNHLY and CDR2 FYNNEI. The CDR3 covers 13 residues. Trimming took off 4 bases at V and 2 bases at J, with 9 bases between the two ends. The CDR3 nucleotides are TGTGCCAGCAGTGCTCGGGAAACCTACGAGCAGTACTTC. Translation gives CASSARETYEQYF.

The chain uses TRBV6-5 and TRBJ2-2; D is uncertain. V was clipped by 5 bases and J by 1 base, with 8 bases between them. Per germline, CDR1 MNHEY and CDR2 SVGAGI. The CDR3 totals 14 residues. The CDR3 nucleotides read TGTGCCAGCAGTACTACTCTGAACACCGGGGAGCTGTTTTTT. Translating it yields CASSTTLNTGELFF.

This sequence joins TRBV19 and TRBJ2-1, with TRBD2 identical over 11 bases. This CDR3 spans 16 amino acids. Germline V gene data show CDR1 as LNHDA and CDR2 as SQIVND (reference sequence). V shed 7 bases, J shed 0 bases, and the junction held 5 bases outside the gene matches. CDR3 residues: CASKTSGGFSYNEQFF. The CDR3 DNA sequence: TGTGCCAGTAAAACTAGCGGGGGATTCTCCTACAATGAGCAGTTCTTC.

CDR3 protein: CASSARSTGPGGFEKLFF. In nucleotides, the CDR3 is TGTGCCAGTAGTGCCCGGTCGACAGGGCCTGGGGGTTTTGAAAAACTGTTTTTT. The chain has TRBV19 and TRBJ1-4; 7 bases agree with TRBD1. Trimming cost V 5 bases and J 7 bases; bases outside gene matches: 19. This CDR3 contains 18 residues. Germline V lookup: CDR1 LNHDA, CDR2 SQIVND (reference sequence).

The chain recombines TRBV25-1 with TRBJ2-3; 13 nucleotides align to TRBD2. V was pared by 4 bases and J by 4 bases, with 2 bases of the junction left unmatched. Germline V gene data show CDR1 as MGHDK and CDR2 as SYGVNS. The CDR3 is 15 residues long. CDR3: CASSGTSGGADTQYF. The DNA of the CDR3 is TGTGCCAGCAGTGGGACTAGCGGGGGCGCAGATACGCAGTATTTT. The variable domain in full, completed from reference TRBV25-1 and TRBJ2-3, reads EADIYQTPRYLVIGTGKKITLECSQTMGHDKMYWYQQDPGMELHLIHYSYGVNSTEKGDLSSESTVSRIRTEHFPLTLESARPSHTSQYLCASSGTSGGADTQYFGPGTRLTVL.

The V and J genes are TRBV5-1 and TRBJ1-1; no clear D gene. In germline, CDR1 is SGHRS, CDR2 YFSETQ. The CDR3 has 12 residues. V lost 4 bases and J lost 5, with 9 bases in between. The CDR3 DNA reads TGCGCCAGCAGCCCGGAAGGGACTGAAGCTTTCTTT. Translated: CASSPEGTEAFF. The full variable domain, rest sourced from reference TRBV5-1 and TRBJ1-1, is KAGVTQTPRYLIKTRGQQVTLSCSPISGHRSVSWYQQTPGQGLQFLFEYFSETQRNKGNFPGRFSGRQFSNSRSEMNVSTLELGDSALYLCASSPEGTEAFFGQGTRLTVV.

This chain joins TRBV27 and TRBJ1-6; 8 bases fit TRBD1. J lost 7 bases, V lost 7 bases, and 15 bases had no gene match. Germline loops: CDR1 MNHEY, CDR2 SMNVEV (reference sequence). CDR3 length equals 17 residues. CDR3: CASTLYSRGQGNSPLHF. The CDR3 DNA is TGTGCCAGCACTCTTTACAGCAGGGGGCAGGGGAATTCACCCCTCCACTTT.

The chain recombines TRBV19 with TRBJ1-5, with TRBD1 matching 7 bases. Trimming removed 1 base from V and 3 bases from J; junction bases left unmatched: 6. This CDR3 is 16 amino acids long. Germline CDR1 LNHDA, CDR2 SQIVND (reference sequence). This CDR3 is CASSIGLGGFNQPQHF. CDR3 bases: TGTGCCAGTAGTATAGGGCTAGGGGGCTTCAATCAGCCCCAGCATTTT. The whole variable domain, filled in from reference TRBV19 and TRBJ1-5, reads DGGITQSPKYLFRKEGQNVTLSCEQNLNHDAMYWYRQDPGQGLRLIYYSQIVNDFQKGDIAEGYSVSREKKESFPLTVTSAQKNPTAFYLCASSIGLGGFNQPQHFGDGTRLSIL.

The chain uses TRBV27 and TRBJ2-5; maybe TRBD1 (6 bases). Deletions cut 6 bases from V and 3 bases from J, with 11 bases between. The CDR3 sequence is 13 residues long. The germline V gene encodes CDR1 MNHEY and CDR2 SMNVEV (reference sequence). This CDR3 is CASRPGAEETQYF. DNA of the CDR3: TGTGCCAGCAGACCAGGGGCCGAAGAGACCCAGTACTTC.

This clone has only a few counts. The genes are TRBV10-2 and TRBJ2-7, with D maybe TRBD1 (6 bases). This CDR3 spans 14 amino acids. V lost 1 base and J lost 4, with 11 bases in between. CDR1 is WSHSY, CDR2 SAAADI, per germline. CDR3 in amino acids: CASSELGAGYEQYF. CDR3 DNA sequence: TGCGCCAGCAGTGAGTTGGGGGCGGGTTACGAGCAGTACTTC.